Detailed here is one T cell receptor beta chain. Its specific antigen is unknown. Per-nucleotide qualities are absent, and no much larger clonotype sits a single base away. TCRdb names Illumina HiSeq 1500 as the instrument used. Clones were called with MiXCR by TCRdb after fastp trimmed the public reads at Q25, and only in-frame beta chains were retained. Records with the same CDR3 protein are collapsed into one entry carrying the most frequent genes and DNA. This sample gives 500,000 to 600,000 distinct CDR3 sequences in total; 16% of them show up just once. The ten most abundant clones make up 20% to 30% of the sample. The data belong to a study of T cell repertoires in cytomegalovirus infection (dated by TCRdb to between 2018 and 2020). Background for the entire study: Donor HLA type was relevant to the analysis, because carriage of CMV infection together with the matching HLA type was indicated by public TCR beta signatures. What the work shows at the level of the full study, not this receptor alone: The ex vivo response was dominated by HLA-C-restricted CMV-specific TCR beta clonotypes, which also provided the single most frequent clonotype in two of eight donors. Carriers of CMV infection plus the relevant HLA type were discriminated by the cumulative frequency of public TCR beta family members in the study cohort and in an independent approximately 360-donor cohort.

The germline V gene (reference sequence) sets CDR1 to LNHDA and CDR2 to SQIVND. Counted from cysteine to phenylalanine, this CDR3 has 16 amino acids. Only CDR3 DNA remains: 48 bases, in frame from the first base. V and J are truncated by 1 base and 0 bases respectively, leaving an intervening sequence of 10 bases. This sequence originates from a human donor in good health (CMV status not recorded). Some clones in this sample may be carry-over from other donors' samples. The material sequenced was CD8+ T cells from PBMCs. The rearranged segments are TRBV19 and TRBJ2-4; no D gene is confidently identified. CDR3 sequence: CASSIGTHRAKNIQYF. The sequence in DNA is TGTGCCAGTAGTATAGGTACCCATCGAGCCAAAAACATTCAGTACTTC.